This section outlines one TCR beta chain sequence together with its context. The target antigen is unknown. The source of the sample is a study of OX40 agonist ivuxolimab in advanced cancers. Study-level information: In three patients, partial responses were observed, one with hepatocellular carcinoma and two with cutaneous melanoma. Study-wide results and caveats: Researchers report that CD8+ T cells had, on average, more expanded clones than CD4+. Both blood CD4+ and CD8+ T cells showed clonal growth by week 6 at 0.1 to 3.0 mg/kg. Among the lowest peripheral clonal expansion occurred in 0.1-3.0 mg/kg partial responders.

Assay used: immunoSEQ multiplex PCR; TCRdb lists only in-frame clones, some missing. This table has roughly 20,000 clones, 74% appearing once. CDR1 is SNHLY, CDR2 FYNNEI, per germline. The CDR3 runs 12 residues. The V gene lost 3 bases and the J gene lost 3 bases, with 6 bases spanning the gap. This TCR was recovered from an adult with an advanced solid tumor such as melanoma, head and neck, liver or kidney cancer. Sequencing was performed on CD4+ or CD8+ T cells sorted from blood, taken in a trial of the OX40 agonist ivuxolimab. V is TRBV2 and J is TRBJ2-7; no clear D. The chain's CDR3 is CASSDTVYEQYF. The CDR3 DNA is TGTGCCAGCAGTGATACAGTCTACGAGCAGTACTTC. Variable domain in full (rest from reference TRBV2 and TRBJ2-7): EPEVTQTPSHQVTQMGQEVILRCVPISNHLYFYWYRQILGQKVEFLVSFYNNEISEKSEIFDDQFSVERPDGSNFTLKIRSTKLEDSAMYFCASSDTVYEQYFGPGTRLTVT.